These T cell receptor beta chains were read from a single sample in a study of cytomegalovirus exposure and HLA in healthy donors. Sequenced by immunoSEQ multiplex PCR; TCRdb stores in-frame clones only, minus some. The data show around 180,000 clones, roughly 70% seen once. The material sequenced was PBMCs. The source is a girl aged 10 to 17 in good health and CMV-seronegative. CDR3s include the opening cysteine and the closing phenylalanine or tryptophan. D genes are given only for firm matches. Clone size is given for some rows only: seen once, a few or many times, or a class if the clone is expanded.

v_call,d_call,clone_size,j_call,cdr3_aa,cdr3_nt
TRBV7-3,NA,NA,TRBJ1-2,CASSLMGGPANYGYTF,TGTGCCAGCAGCTTAATGGGGGGACCTGCTAACTATGGCTACACCTTC
TRBV2,TRBD1,NA,TRBJ1-2,CASSERGPYYGYTF,TGTGCCAGCAGTGAAAGGGGGCCCTACTATGGCTACACCTTC
TRBV15,TRBD2,NA,TRBJ2-2,CATSRVGLAIGAGELFF,TGTGCCACCAGCAGAGTAGGACTAGCGATAGGAGCCGGGGAGCTGTTTTTT
TRBV7-9,TRBD1,once,TRBJ1-4,CASSRSGGKLFF,TGTGCCAGCAGCCGATCAGGGGGGAAACTGTTTTTT
TRBV6-5,TRBD2,few,TRBJ2-7,CASSQSSGGAHEQYF,TGTGCCAGCAGTCAGTCTAGCGGGGGGGCACACGAGCAGTACTTC
TRBV30,NA,NA,TRBJ1-2,CAWTTANYGYTF,TGTGCCTGGACTACAGCTAACTATGGCTACACCTTC
TRBV6-6,TRBD1,NA,TRBJ1-4,CASSPRDRALEGKLFF,TGTGCCAGCAGTCCCCGGGACAGAGCGCTTGAAGGAAAACTGTTTTTT
TRBV7-9,TRBD1,NA,TRBJ2-5,CASSPTGQETQYF,TGTGCCAGCAGCCCGACAGGGCAAGAGACCCAGTACTTC
TRBV5-1,TRBD1,NA,TRBJ1-5,CASSWTGLAQPQHF,TGCGCCAGCAGCTGGACAGGGCTGGCTCAGCCCCAGCATTTT
TRBV27,NA,NA,TRBJ1-2,CASSLERNYGYTF,TGTGCCAGCAGTTTAGAGAGAAACTATGGCTACACCTTC
TRBV7-9,NA,NA,TRBJ2-5,CASSPTQETQYF,TGTGCCAGCAGCCCCACACAAGAGACCCAGTACTTC
TRBV6-5,NA,NA,TRBJ2-2,CASSRKLAGELFF,TGTGCCAGCAGCCGCAAGCTCGCCGGGGAGCTGTTTTTT
TRBV6-5,TRBD1,NA,TRBJ1-1,CASSYFPGGWNTEAFF,TGTGCCAGCAGTTATTTTCCAGGGGGCTGGAACACTGAAGCTTTCTTT
TRBV11-2,TRBD1,NA,TRBJ1-2,CASSAGQGGANYGYTF,TGTGCCAGCAGCGCTGGACAGGGGGGCGCGAACTATGGCTACACCTTC
TRBV5-1,TRBD2,NA,TRBJ2-5,CASSIPGLAGGNQETQYF,TGCGCCAGCAGCATACCGGGACTAGCGGGGGGCAACCAAGAGACCCAGTACTTC
TRBV6-5,NA,few,TRBJ1-1,CASSYHEGGTEAFF,TGTGCCAGCAGTTACCACGAAGGGGGCACTGAAGCTTTCTTT
TRBV29-1,TRBD1,NA,TRBJ2-3,CSVEGQGKVGFSTDTQYF,TGCAGCGTTGAAGGACAGGGAAAGGTGGGGTTTAGCACAGATACGCAGTATTTT
TRBV10-3,TRBD2,few,TRBJ2-1,CAISEEGLAGVTNEQFF,TGTGCCATCAGTGAAGAGGGACTAGCGGGGGTTACTAATGAGCAGTTCTTC
TRBV19,NA,NA,TRBJ2-1,CASSTTRYNEQFF,TGTGCCAGTAGCACAACTAGATACAATGAGCAGTTCTTC
TRBV2,NA,NA,TRBJ1-6,CASSVRSSYNSPLHF,TGTGCCAGCAGTGTTCGGAGCTCCTATAATTCACCCCTCCACTTT
TRBV25-1,NA,NA,TRBJ1-2,CASSEFRGDSYGYTF,TGTGCCAGCAGTGAATTTCGGGGAGATAGCTATGGCTACACCTTC
TRBV19,TRBD2,NA,TRBJ2-7,CASSGAGLGGGYEQYF,TGTGCCAGTAGTGGGGCCGGACTAGGCGGGGGCTACGAGCAGTACTTC
TRBV18,NA,once,TRBJ2-2,CASSPLQNTGELFF,TGTGCCAGCTCACCACTACAGAACACCGGGGAGCTGTTTTTT
TRBV7-9,NA,NA,TRBJ1-6,CASSLEGGNSPLHF,TGTGCCAGCAGCCTCGAGGGCGGAAATTCACCCCTCCACTTT
TRBV5-1,TRBD1,NA,TRBJ2-7,CASSLGRDRENEQYF,TGCGCCAGCAGCTTGGGCCGGGACAGGGAAAACGAGCAGTACTTC
TRBV10-3,NA,once,TRBJ1-5,CAISDPGRDKNQPQHF,TGTGCCATCAGTGACCCCGGTAGGGACAAGAATCAGCCCCAGCATTTT
TRBV5-1,NA,NA,TRBJ2-1,CASSTEGEPYNEQFF,TGCGCCAGCAGCACCGAGGGTGAACCGTACAATGAGCAGTTCTTC
TRBV7-3,NA,NA,TRBJ1-1,CASSDPHQVMNTEAFF,TGTGCCAGCAGCGATCCTCACCAGGTCATGAACACTGAAGCTTTCTTT
TRBV10-3,NA,NA,TRBJ1-6,CAISESRGILISPLHF,TGTGCCATCAGTGAGTCTCGGGGAATTTTGATTTCACCCCTCCACTTT
TRBV7-9,TRBD1,NA,TRBJ1-5,CASSLEGQIHQPQHF,TGTGCCAGCAGCTTAGAGGGACAGATACATCAGCCCCAGCATTTT
TRBV7-9,NA,NA,TRBJ2-2,CASSRPRGSTGELFF,TGTGCCAGCAGCAGGCCTCGGGGGAGCACCGGGGAGCTGTTTTTT
TRBV13,NA,NA,TRBJ1-1,CASSLRDTEAFF,TGTGCCAGCAGCTTACGGGACACTGAAGCTTTCTTT
TRBV27,NA,NA,TRBJ2-7,CASSYDRLAIGSWYF,TGTGCCAGCAGTTATGATCGGCTAGCCATAGGTTCGTGGTACTTC
TRBV2,TRBD2,NA,TRBJ2-1,CASSEWSGGAYEQFF,TGTGCCAGCAGTGAATGGAGCGGGGGGGCGTATGAGCAGTTCTTC
TRBV6-1,NA,NA,TRBJ1-1,CASSSVGGSVGAFF,TGTGCCAGCAGTTCAGTTGGGGGGTCGGTTGGCGCTTTCTTT
TRBV29-1,TRBD1,NA,TRBJ2-2,CSGRRPGQGNTGELFF,TGCAGCGGACGCAGGCCGGGACAGGGTAACACCGGGGAGCTGTTTTTT
TRBV14,NA,once,TRBJ2-7,CASSQSKSTYEQYF,TGTGCCAGCAGCCAATCCAAGAGTACCTACGAGCAGTACTTC
TRBV4-2,NA,NA,TRBJ2-1,CASSQVPEGYNEQFF,TGTGCCAGCAGCCAAGTTCCAGAGGGCTACAATGAGCAGTTCTTC
TRBV28,TRBD1,NA,TRBJ1-3,CASSLRTGTVNTIYF,TGTGCCAGCAGTTTAAGGACCGGGACAGTAAACACCATATATTTT
TRBV7-2,NA,NA,TRBJ1-2,CASSLTFTGPGYTF,TGTGCCAGCAGCTTAACCTTCACAGGACCTGGCTACACCTTC
TRBV5-6,NA,NA,TRBJ2-3,CASSLRGSTDTQYF,TGTGCCAGCAGCTTGCGGGGGAGCACAGATACGCAGTATTTT
TRBV5-4,TRBD2,NA,TRBJ2-7,CASSSWTSGGFYEQYF,TGTGCCAGCAGCTCCTGGACTAGCGGGGGGTTCTACGAGCAGTACTTC
TRBV6-5,TRBD1,NA,TRBJ1-6,CASRQGPNSPLHF,TGTGCCAGCAGACAGGGGCCGAATTCACCCCTCCACTTT
TRBV6-6,NA,NA,TRBJ1-1,CASSHDRRNTEAFF,TGTGCCAGCAGTCACGACAGGAGGAACACTGAAGCTTTCTTT
TRBV5-1,NA,NA,TRBJ1-1,CASKTQGIRMNTEAFF,TGCGCCAGCAAAACCCAGGGGATACGGATGAACACTGAAGCTTTCTTT
TRBV19,NA,few,TRBJ1-5,CASSPDRVYQPQHF,TGTGCCAGTAGTCCCGATCGGGTGTATCAGCCCCAGCATTTT
TRBV25-1,NA,NA,TRBJ1-4,CASSEQANEKLFF,TGTGCCAGCAGTGAACAGGCTAATGAAAAACTGTTTTTT
TRBV19,NA,NA,TRBJ1-5,CASKPTRTGNQPQHF,TGTGCCAGTAAGCCTACTCGGACAGGCAATCAGCCCCAGCATTTT
TRBV5-1,TRBD1,NA,TRBJ2-5,CASSQQGQETQYF,TGCGCCAGCAGCCAACAGGGGCAAGAGACCCAGTACTTC